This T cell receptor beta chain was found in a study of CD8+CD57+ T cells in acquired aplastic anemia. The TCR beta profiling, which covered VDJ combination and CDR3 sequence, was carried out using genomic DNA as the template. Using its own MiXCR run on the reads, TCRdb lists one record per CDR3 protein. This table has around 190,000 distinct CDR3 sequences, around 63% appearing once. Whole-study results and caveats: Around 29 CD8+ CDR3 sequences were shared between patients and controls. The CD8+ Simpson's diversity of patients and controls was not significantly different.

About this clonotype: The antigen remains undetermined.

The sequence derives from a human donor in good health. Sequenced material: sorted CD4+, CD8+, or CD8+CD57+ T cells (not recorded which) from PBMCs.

The CDR3 DNA follows: TGCGCCAGCAGCTTGGACGGGGGGCCCTCGGACATTCAGTACTTC. Its translation is CASSLDGGPSDIQYF. This sequence joins TRBV5-1 and TRBJ2-4; weak D call: TRBD2 (7 bases). The CDR3 spans 15 residues. V shed 0 bases and J shed 8 bases, with 15 bases lying between them. The germline gives CDR1 SGHRS, CDR2 YFSETQ.